The clone carrying this T cell receptor beta chain was counted ten times or more. Its antigen is currently unknown. A much bigger clone sits one base away, suggesting this may be a read error. It is likely a read error, because the conserved phenylalanine at the end of the CDR3 is missing. Under the authors' procedure: Clinicopathological groups supplied CDR3 differences that were used to build a distant-metastasis classifier for papillary thyroid cancer. TCRdb re-called the PCR reads via MiXCR. TCRdb, not the authors, supplied the V and J calls. The sample shows roughly 27,000 clones, over 20% of them seen only once. J was trimmed by 8 bases and V by 2 bases; bases with no gene match: 5. The CDR3 runs to 15 residues. Germline V CDR1 and CDR2: SGHVS, FNYEAQ. This record comes from a study of metastatic and nonmetastatic thyroid tumors. Study as a whole: Repertoire data that came from the blood and tumor or nodule tissue of malignant and benign thyroid patients were compared. Study-level findings and limits: Malignant tumors reportedly showed significantly higher TCR beta diversity than benign nodules in both blood and tumor.

All patients reached thyroid surgery having received no treatment beforehand. The J gene is TRBJ1-6, the V gene TRBV7-6, with 8 bases that match TRBD1. Material: blood. The origin of this receptor is a female donor with papillary thyroid cancer or a benign thyroid nodule (not recorded which). Some clones in this sample may be carry-over from other donors' samples. CDR3 coding DNA: TGTGCCAGCAGCTTACTAACAGGGGGAGATTCACCCCTCCACTCT. Translation: CASSLLTGGDSPLHS.